This passage covers 7 T cell receptor beta chains from one sample sequenced in a study of T cell repertoires in cytomegalovirus infection. TCRdb redid the calling of the reads with MiXCR, one entry per CDR3 protein. This repertoire shows approximately 1,000,000 distinct CDR3 sequences, roughly 30% found once; its top ten account for roughly an eighth. The antigens these receptors bind are not known. The material sequenced was cultured CD8+ T cells from PBMCs, taken from culture after CMV antigen stimulation. Source of these receptors: a human donor in good health (CMV status not recorded). Some clones in this sample may be carry-over from other donors' samples.

This clonotype was recorded at least ten times. The V and J genes are TRBV12-3 or TRBV12-4 and TRBJ1-3, with no clear D. V dropped 8 bases and J dropped 0 bases, with 11 bases sitting between them. The CDR3 contains 14 residues. Here the CDR3 reads CASRSQASGNTIYF. The CDR3 nucleotides are TGTGCCAGCCGTTCTCAGGCCTCTGGAAACACCATATATTTT.

This clonotype was detected a few times. CDR3 amino acids: CASSPPGTSGGKGTQYF. For the CDR3, the DNA is TGTGCCAGCAGTCCACCTGGGACTAGCGGGGGCAAAGGTACGCAGTATTTT. J is TRBJ2-3 and V is TRBV27; 14 bases map to TRBD2. The V and J ends lost 5 bases and 8 bases, in that order; junction bases with no gene match: 12. From germline, CDR1 is MNHEY and CDR2 SMNVEV (reference sequence). This CDR3 is built from 17 residues.

The chain combines TRBV5-1 with TRBJ2-2, with 11 bases identical to TRBD2. Germline V gene data show CDR1 as SGHRS and CDR2 as YFSETQ. CDR3 length: 17 residues. J was trimmed by 3 bases and V by 5 bases; bases with no gene match: 9. The CDR3 nucleotides are TGCGCCAGCAGGCATCCAACTAGCGGGGGTTACACCGGGGAGCTGTTTTTT. Translating it yields CASRHPTSGGYTGELFF.

The genes are TRBV15 and TRBJ2-1; possibly TRBD1 for D (6 bases). The CDR3 has 15 residues. CDR1 and CDR2 from the germline V gene are LNHNV and YYDKDF (reference sequence). V lost 6 bases and J 0 bases, leaving 12 bases between the germline ends. The CDR3 loop reads CATSGRTDSYNEQFF. The CDR3 DNA sequence: TGTGCCACCAGTGGGCGGACAGACTCCTACAATGAGCAGTTCTTC.

The chain joins TRBV10-2 to TRBJ2-7, with 10 bases matching TRBD1. Trimming took 6 bases from V and 3 from J; bases not matched to a gene: 8. This CDR3 has 15 amino acids. Germline CDR1 is WSHSY and CDR2 is SAAADI. The CDR3 coding sequence is TGCGCCAGCAGAGTGGGACAGGGGTTGGACTACGAGCAGTACTTC. The encoded protein is CASRVGQGLDYEQYF.

This chain links TRBV13 with TRBJ2-5; D is ambiguous. CDR3 length: 13 amino acids. Trimming pared 0 bases from V and 4 bases from J, leaving 6 bases between. Germline CDR1 is PRHDT and CDR2 is FYEKMQ (reference sequence). The CDR3 here is CASSLGVAETQYF. DNA for the CDR3: TGTGCCAGCAGCTTAGGAGTGGCAGAGACCCAGTACTTC.

The chain has TRBV12-3 or TRBV12-4 and TRBJ1-4, with D unclear. The CDR3 is 14 residues long. Trimming took 6 bases from V and 8 from J, leaving 16 bases between them. The CDR3 DNA reads as TGTGCCAGCAGCTTTAGCACAAGGCGGGAAAAACTGTTTTTT. This codes for CASSFSTRREKLFF.